This T cell receptor beta chain derives from a study of cytomegalovirus exposure and HLA in healthy donors. CDR1 is SGDLS, CDR2 YYNGEE, per germline. The V segment lost 3 bases and the J segment 8 bases; nucleotides outside the gene matches: 9. The CDR3 runs 15 residues. Vbeta (60) and Jbeta (13) primers were used in the PCR. Only in-frame clones appear in the TCRdb table, and some are missing; sequencing was by immunoSEQ multiplex PCR. The table records about 92,000 clones, roughly 81% of them present only once. The receptor was isolated from a woman younger than 30 in good health and CMV-seropositive. The V and J genes are TRBV9 and TRBJ1-4; 8 nucleotides line up with TRBD1. What was sequenced was PBMCs. The CDR3 sequence is CASSADRGGWEKLFF. In DNA, the CDR3 is TGTGCCAGCAGCGCCGACAGGGGAGGTTGGGAAAAACTGTTTTTT.